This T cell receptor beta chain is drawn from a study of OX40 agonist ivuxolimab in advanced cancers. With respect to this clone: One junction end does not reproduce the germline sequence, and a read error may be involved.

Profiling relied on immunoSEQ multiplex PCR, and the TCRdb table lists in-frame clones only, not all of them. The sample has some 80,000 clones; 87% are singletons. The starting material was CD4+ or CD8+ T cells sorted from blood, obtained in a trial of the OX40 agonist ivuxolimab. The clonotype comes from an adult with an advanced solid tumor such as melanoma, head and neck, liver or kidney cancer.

The CDR3 region has the DNA TGTGCCAGCAGCCGCCTAAGGGACGGCCGACCCGACTTC. Its translation is CASSRLRDGRPDF. The chain joins TRBV7-8 to TRBJ2-5, with D perhaps given as TRBD1 or TRBD2 (5 bases each). Germline assignment: CDR1 SGHVS and CDR2 FQNEAQ. The CDR3 covers 13 residues.